The sequence of this T cell receptor (beta chain) was determined in a study of vaccination effects on CD4 cells after COVID-19. Researchers isolated CD4+ T cells once roughly nine days of culture had elapsed. Each participant received a vaccine that was either BNT162b2 or mRNA-1273, given as two doses. Half-medium replacement with IL-2 medium occurred on days 3 and 7. About this clone itself: What it binds is unknown.

Data came from immunoSEQ multiplex PCR; TCRdb stores just in-frame clones and leaves some out. The table shows 45,000 to 60,000 clones, with just over 70% occurring only once. This CDR3 is built from 11 residues. V was clipped by 1 base and J by 5 bases, with 3 bases between them. CDR1 and CDR2 from the germline V gene are GTSNPN and SVGIG (reference sequence). V and J are TRBV30 and TRBJ2-1, with D unclear. This receptor was obtained from a human donor who received a COVID-19 vaccine. Sequences were derived from CD4+ T cells from PBMCs cultured without peptide, sampled after COVID-19 vaccination. The CDR3 protein is CAWSADNEQFF. In DNA form, the CDR3 reads TGTGCCTGGAGTGCCGACAATGAGCAGTTCTTC.